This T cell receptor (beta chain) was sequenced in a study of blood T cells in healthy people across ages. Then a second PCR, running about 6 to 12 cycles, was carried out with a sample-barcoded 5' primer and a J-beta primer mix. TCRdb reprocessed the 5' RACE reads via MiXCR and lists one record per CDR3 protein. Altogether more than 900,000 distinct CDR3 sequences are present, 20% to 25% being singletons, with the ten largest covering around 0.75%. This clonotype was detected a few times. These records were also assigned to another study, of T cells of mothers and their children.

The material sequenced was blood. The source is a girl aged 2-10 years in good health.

The CDR3, as DNA: TGCGCCAGCAGCCAAGGAACCCCGGGGACTGAAGCTTTCTTT. It translates to CASSQGTPGTEAFF. This rearrangement joins TRBV4-3 to TRBJ1-1; D unclear. The V and J ends lost 1 base and 5 bases respectively, with 11 bases between them. The CDR3 has 14 residues. The germline V gene encodes CDR1 LGHNA and CDR2 YSLEER.